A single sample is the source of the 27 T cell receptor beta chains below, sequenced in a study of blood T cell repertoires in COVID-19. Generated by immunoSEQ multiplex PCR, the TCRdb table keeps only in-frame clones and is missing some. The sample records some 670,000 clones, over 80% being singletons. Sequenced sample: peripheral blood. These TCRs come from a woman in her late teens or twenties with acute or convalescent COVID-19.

The CDR3 sequence is CASKRELTDTQYF. The CDR3 nucleotides are TGTGCTAGTAAACGAGAACTCACAGATACGCAGTATTTT. The genes are TRBV12-5 and TRBJ2-3; D unclear. Germline values: CDR1 LGHNT, CDR2 FRNRAP. V lost 8 bases, J lost 2 bases, and 11 bases lay in between. CDR3 length equals 13 residues.

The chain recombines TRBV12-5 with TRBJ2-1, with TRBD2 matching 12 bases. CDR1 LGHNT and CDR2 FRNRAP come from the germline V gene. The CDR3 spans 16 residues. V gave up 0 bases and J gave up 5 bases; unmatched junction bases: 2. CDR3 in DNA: TGTGCTAGTGGTTTGGTACTAGCGGGGGGTCACAATGAGCAGTTCTTC. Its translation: CASGLVLAGGHNEQFF.

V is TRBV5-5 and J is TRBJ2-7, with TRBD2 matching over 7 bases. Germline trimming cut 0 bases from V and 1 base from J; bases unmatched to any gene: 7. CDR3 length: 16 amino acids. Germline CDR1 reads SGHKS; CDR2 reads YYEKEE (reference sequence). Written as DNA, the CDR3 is TGTGCCAGCAGCTTGGAACTTGCGGGGGAATCCTACGAGCAGTACTTC. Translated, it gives CASSLELAGESYEQYF.

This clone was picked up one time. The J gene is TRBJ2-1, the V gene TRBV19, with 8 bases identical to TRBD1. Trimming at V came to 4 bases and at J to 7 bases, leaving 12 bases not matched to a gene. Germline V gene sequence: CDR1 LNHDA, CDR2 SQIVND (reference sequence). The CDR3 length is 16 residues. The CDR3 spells CASSNLTGERGNEQFF. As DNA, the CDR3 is TGTGCCAGTAGTAACTTGACAGGGGAGAGAGGTAATGAGCAGTTCTTC. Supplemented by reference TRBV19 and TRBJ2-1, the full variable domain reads DGGITQSPKYLFRKEGQNVTLSCEQNLNHDAMYWYRQDPGQGLRLIYYSQIVNDFQKGDIAEGYSVSREKKESFPLTVTSAQKNPTAFYLCASSNLTGERGNEQFFGPGTRLTVL.

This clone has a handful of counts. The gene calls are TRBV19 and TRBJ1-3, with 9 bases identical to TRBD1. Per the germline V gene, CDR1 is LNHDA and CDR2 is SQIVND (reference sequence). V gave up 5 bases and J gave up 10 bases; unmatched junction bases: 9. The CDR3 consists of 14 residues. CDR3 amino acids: CASSPTGGLGTIYF. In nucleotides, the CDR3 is TGTGCCAGTAGTCCGACAGGGGGACTTGGGACCATATATTTT. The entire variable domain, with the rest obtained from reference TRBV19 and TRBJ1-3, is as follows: DGGITQSPKYLFRKEGQNVTLSCEQNLNHDAMYWYRQDPGQGLRLIYYSQIVNDFQKGDIAEGYSVSREKKESFPLTVTSAQKNPTAFYLCASSPTGGLGTIYFGEGSWLTVV.

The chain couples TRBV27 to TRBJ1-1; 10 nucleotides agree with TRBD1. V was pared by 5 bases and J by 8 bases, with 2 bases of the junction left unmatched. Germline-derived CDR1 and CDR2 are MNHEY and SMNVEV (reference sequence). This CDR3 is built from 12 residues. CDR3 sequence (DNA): TGTGCCAGCAGTCCGACAGGGGGCGAAGCTTTCTTT. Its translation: CASSPTGGEAFF.

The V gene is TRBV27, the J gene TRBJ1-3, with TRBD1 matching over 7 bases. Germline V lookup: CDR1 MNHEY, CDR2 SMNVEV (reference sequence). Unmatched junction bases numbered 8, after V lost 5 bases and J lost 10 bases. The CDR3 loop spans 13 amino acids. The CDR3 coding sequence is TGTGCCAGCAGTCTCAACAGGGGTGGGACCATATATTTT. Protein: CASSLNRGGTIYF.

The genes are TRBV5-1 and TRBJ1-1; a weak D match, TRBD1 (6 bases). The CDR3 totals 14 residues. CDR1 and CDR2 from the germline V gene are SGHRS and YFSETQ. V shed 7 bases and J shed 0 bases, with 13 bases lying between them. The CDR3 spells CASRAGALNTEAFF. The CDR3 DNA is TGCGCCAGCCGGGCGGGGGCCTTGAACACTGAAGCTTTCTTT.

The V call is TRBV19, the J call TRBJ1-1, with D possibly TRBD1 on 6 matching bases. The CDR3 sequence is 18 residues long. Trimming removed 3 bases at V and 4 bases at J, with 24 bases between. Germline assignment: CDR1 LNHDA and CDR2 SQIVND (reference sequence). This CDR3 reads CASSIPEHPGTGSTEAFF. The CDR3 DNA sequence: TGTGCCAGTAGTATCCCAGAACATCCGGGAACAGGGAGCACTGAAGCTTTCTTT.

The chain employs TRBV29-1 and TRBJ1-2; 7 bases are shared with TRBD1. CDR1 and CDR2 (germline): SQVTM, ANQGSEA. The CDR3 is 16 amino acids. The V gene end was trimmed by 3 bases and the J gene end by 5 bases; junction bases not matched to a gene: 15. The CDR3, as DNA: TGCAGCGTTGAGGAGGAAGACAGGGCCGGGAGTTATGGCTACACCTTC. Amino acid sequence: CSVEEEDRAGSYGYTF.

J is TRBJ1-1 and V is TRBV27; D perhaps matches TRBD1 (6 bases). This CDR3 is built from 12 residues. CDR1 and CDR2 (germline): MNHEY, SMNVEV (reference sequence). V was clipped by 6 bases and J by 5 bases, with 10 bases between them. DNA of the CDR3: TGTGCCAGCAGGACCGGGACAACTGAAGCTTTCTTT. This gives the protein CASRTGTTEAFF.

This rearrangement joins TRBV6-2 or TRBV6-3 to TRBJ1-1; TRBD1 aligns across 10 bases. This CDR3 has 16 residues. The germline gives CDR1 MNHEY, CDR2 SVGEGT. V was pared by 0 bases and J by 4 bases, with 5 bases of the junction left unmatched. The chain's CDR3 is CASSYSWTGGFTEAFF. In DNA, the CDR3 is TGTGCCAGCAGTTACTCTTGGACAGGGGGGTTCACTGAAGCTTTCTTT.

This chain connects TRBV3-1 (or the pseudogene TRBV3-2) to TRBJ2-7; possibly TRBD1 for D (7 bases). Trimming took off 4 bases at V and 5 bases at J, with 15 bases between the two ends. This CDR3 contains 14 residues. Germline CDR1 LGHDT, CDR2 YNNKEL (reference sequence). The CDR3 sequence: CASSPRGGGHEQYF. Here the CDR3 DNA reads TGTGCCAGCAGCCCCCGAGGAGGGGGCCACGAGCAGTACTTC.

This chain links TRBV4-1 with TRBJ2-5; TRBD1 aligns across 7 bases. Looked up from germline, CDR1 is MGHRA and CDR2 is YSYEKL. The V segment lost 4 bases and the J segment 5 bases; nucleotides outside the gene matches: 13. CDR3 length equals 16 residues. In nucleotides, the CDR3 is TGCGCCAGCAGCCCGAGAGGGGGCCGGGAATCGGAGACCCAGTACTTC. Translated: CASSPRGGRESETQYF.

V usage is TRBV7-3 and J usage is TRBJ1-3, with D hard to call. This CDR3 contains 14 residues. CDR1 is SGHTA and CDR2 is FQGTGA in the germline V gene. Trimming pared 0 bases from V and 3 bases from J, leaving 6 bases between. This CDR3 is CASSLTSYGNTIYF. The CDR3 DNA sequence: TGTGCCAGCAGCTTAACGTCTTATGGAAACACCATATATTTT. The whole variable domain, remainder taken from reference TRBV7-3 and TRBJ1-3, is GAGVSQTPSNKVTEKGKYVELRCDPISGHTALYWYRQSLGQGPEFLIYFQGTGAADDSGLPNDRFFAVRPEGSVSTLKIQRTERGDSAVYLCASSLTSYGNTIYFGEGSWLTVV.

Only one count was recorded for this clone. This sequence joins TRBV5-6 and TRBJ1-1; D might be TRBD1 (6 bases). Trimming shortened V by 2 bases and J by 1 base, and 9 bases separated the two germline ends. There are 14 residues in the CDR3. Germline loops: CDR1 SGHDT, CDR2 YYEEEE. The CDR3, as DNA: TGTGCCAGCAGCTTACAGACAGGGAACACTGAAGCTTTCTTT. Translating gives CASSLQTGNTEAFF.

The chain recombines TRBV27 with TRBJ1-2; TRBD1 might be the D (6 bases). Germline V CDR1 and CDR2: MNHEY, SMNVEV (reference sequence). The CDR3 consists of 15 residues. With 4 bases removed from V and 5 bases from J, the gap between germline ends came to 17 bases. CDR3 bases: TGTGCCAGCAGTTCGGGGGGCCTGGGATTTTATGGCTACACCTTC. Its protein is CASSSGGLGFYGYTF.

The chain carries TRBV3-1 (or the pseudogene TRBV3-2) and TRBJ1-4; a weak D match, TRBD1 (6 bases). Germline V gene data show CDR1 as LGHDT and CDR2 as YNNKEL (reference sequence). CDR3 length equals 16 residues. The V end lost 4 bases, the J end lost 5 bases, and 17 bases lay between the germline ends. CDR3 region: CASSLGVGAQNEKLFF. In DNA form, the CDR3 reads TGTGCCAGCAGCCTAGGAGTGGGGGCCCAAAATGAAAAACTGTTTTTT.

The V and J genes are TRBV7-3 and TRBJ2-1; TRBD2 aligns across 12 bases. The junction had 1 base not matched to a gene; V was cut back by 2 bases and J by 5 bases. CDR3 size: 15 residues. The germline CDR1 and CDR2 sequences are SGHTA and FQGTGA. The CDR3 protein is CASSLLAGGNNEQFF. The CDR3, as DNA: TGTGCCAGCAGCTTACTAGCGGGGGGGAACAATGAGCAGTTCTTC.

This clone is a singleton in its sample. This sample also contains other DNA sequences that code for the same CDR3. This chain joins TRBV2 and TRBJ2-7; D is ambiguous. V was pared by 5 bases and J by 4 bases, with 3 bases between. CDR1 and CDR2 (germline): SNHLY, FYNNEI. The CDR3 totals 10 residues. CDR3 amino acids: CASSSYEQYF. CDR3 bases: TGTGCCAGCAGTTCGTACGAGCAGTACTTC.

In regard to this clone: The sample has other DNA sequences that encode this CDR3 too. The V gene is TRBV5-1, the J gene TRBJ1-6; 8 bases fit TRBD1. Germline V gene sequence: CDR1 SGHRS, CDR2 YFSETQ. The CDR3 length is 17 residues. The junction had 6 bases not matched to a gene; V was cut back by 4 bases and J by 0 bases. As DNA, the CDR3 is TGCGCCAGCAGCCTCCGGACAGGGAGCTCCTATAATTCACCCCTCCACTTT. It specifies CASSLRTGSSYNSPLHF.

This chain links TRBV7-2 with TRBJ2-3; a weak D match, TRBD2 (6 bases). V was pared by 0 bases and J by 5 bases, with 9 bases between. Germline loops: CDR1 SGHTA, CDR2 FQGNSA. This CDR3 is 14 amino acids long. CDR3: CASSLAWTIDTQYF. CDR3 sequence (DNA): TGTGCCAGCAGCTTAGCGTGGACTATAGATACGCAGTATTTT.

CDR3 in DNA: TGTGCCAGCAGCCAGTCAGTCTTCGGAGTCGGGTCACCCCTCCACTTT. It is translated as CASSQSVFGVGSPLHF. This chain joins TRBV7-6 and TRBJ1-6; D is unresolved. The germline V and J ends were trimmed by 5 bases and 10 bases, with 21 bases remaining between them. CDR3 size: 16 residues. The germline V gene has CDR1 SGHVS and CDR2 FNYEAQ.

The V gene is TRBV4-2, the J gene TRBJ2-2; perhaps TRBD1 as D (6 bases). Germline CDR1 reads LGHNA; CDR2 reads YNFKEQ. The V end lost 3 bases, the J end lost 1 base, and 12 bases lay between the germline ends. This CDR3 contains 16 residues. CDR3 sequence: CASSQGPGQNTGELFF. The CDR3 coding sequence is TGTGCCAGCAGCCAGGGACCGGGACAGAACACCGGGGAGCTGTTTTTT.

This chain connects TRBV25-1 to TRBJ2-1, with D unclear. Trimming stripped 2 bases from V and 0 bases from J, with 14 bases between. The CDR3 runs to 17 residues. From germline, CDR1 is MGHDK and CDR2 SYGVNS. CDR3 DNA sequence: TGTGCCAGCAGTGAACCCCAAGACCGGAGCTCCTACAATGAGCAGTTCTTC. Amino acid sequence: CASSEPQDRSSYNEQFF.

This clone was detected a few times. CDR3 sequence reads: CASGSSLPGEMRGSPLHF. DNA for the CDR3: TGTGCTAGTGGTTCGTCTCTCCCGGGGGAAATGAGGGGTTCACCCCTCCACTTT. The V gene is TRBV12-5, the J gene TRBJ1-6; D may be TRBD1 (5 bases). Germline V CDR1 and CDR2: LGHNT, FRNRAP. The CDR3 consists of 18 residues. V was clipped by 4 bases and J by 9 bases, with 25 bases between them.

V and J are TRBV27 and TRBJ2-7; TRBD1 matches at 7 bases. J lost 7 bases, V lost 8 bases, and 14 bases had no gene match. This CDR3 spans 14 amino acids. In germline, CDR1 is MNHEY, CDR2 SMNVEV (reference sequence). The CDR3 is CASGYRQGEFEQYF. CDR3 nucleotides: TGTGCCAGCGGATATAGACAGGGAGAATTTGAGCAGTACTTC.